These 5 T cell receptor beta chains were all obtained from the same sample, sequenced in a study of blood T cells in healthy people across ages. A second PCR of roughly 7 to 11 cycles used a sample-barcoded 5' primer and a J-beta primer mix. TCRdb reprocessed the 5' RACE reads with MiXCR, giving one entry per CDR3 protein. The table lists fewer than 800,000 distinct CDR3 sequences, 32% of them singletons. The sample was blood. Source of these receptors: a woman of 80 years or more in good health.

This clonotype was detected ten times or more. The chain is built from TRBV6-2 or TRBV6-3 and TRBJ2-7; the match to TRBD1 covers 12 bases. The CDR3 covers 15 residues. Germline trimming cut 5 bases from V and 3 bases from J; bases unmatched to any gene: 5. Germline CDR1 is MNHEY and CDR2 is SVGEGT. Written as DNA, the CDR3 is TGTGCCAGCAGTCTCGGGACAGGGGGCAACTACGAGCAGTACTTC. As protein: CASSLGTGGNYEQYF.

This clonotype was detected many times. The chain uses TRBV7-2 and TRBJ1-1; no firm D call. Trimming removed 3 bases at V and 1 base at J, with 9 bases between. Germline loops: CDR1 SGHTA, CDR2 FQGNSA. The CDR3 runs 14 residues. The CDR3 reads CASSFQRWNTEAFF. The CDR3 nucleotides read TGTGCCAGCAGCTTTCAGAGGTGGAACACTGAAGCTTTCTTT.

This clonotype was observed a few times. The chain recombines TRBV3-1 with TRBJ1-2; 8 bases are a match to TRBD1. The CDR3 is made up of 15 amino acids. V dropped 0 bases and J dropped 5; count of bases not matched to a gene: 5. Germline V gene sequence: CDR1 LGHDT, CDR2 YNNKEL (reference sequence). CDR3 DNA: TGTGCCAGCAGCCAAGAGACAGGGGCCGATTATGGCTACACCTTC. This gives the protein CASSQETGADYGYTF.

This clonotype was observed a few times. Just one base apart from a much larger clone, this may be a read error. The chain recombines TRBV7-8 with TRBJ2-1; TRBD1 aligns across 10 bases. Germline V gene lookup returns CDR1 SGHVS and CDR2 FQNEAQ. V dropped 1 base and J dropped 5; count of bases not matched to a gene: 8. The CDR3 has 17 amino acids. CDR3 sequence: CASSLDDRGRVDNEQFF. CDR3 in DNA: TGTGCCAGCAGCTTAGACGACAGGGGGCGCGTGGACAATGAGCAGTTCTTC.

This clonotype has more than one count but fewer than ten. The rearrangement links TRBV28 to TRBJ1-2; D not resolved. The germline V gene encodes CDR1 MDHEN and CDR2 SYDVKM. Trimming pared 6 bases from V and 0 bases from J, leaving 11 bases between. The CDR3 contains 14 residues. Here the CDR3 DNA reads TGTGCCAGCAGGTTACCCAGTACTAACTATGGCTACACCTTC. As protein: CASRLPSTNYGYTF.